Each of the 10 T cell receptor beta chains below was sequenced from the same sample in a study of T cells in Graves' hyperthyroidism and ophthalmopathy. Researchers took RNA transcripts and amplified the TCR beta CDR3 regions from them. Primed by the HTBI set, a first-round RT-PCR was run on the TCR CDR3. TCRdb fed the multiplex PCR reads into MiXCR, producing one record per CDR3 protein. The table includes more than 500,000 distinct CDR3 sequences, about 45% detected once. Sequences were obtained from peripheral blood or thyroid tissue (not recorded which). The source is an adult woman with Graves' disease, either hyperthyroidism or ophthalmopathy (not recorded which).

This clonotype was found a few times. The chain links TRBV2 to TRBJ1-1, with D possibly being TRBD1 (5 bases). Per the germline V gene, CDR1 is SNHLY and CDR2 is FYNNEI. Trimming shortened V by 10 bases and J by 5 bases, and 17 bases separated the two germline ends. This CDR3 contains 13 residues. This chain's CDR3 is CANAQGVGTEAFF. The CDR3, as DNA: TGTGCCAACGCTCAGGGCGTAGGGACTGAAGCTTTCTTT. Full variable domain (remainder filled in from reference TRBV2 and TRBJ1-1): EPEVTQTPSHQVTQMGQEVILRCVPISNHLYFYWYRQILGQKVEFLVSFYNNEISEKSEIFDDQFSVERPDGSNFTLKIRSTKLEDSAMYFCANAQGVGTEAFFGQGTRLTVV.

The gene calls are TRBV7-2 and TRBJ1-2; D is ambiguous. There are 13 residues in the CDR3. V lost 3 bases, J lost 4 bases, and 9 bases lay in between. Germline lookup yields CDR1 SGHTA and CDR2 FQGNSA. The CDR3 reads CASSFGNVYGYTF. In DNA, the CDR3 is TGTGCCAGCAGCTTCGGGAACGTCTATGGCTACACCTTC. The whole variable domain, remainder taken from reference TRBV7-2 and TRBJ1-2, is GAGVSQSPSNKVTEKGKDVELRCDPISGHTALYWYRQSLGQGLEFLIYFQGNSAPDKSGLPSDRFSAERTGGSVSTLTIQRTQQEDSAVYLCASSFGNVYGYTFGSGTRLTVV.

This clonotype was recorded at least ten times. The chain employs TRBV2 and TRBJ1-5, with a possible D match to TRBD1 (5 bases). Trimming took 8 bases from V and 4 from J, leaving 12 bases between them. The CDR3 contains 13 residues. Germline CDR1 is SNHLY and CDR2 is FYNNEI. The chain's CDR3 is CASGAVANQPQHF. CDR3 in DNA: TGTGCCAGCGGGGCGGTGGCTAATCAGCCCCAGCATTTT.

This clonotype appeared once. A much larger clone differs by one base, so this may be a read error. The rearrangement links TRBV6-6 to TRBJ2-5, with D perhaps TRBD2 (7 bases). CDR3 length: 15 amino acids. Germline CDR1 reads MNHNY; CDR2 reads SVGAGI (reference sequence). CDR3 DNA sequence: TGTGCCAGCAGTCCCCCGGATGGGGAGGGGGAGACCCGGTACTTC. Encoded protein: CASSPPDGEGETRYF.

The V gene is TRBV25-1, the J gene TRBJ1-2; 9 bases line up with TRBD1. Per the germline V gene, CDR1 is MGHDK and CDR2 is SYGVNS. This CDR3 is built from 16 residues. J gave up 4 bases and V 6 bases, and 12 bases lay outside the gene matches. As DNA, the CDR3 is TGTGCCAGCAGCGCTAGTGCCGGGACAGGGACCTATGGCTACACCTTC. As protein: CASSASAGTGTYGYTF.

This sequence joins TRBV7-2 and TRBJ1-1; a possible D gene is TRBD1 (6 bases). The germline gives CDR1 SGHTA, CDR2 FQGNSA. The ends were cut back, 7 bases at V and 3 bases at J, with 15 bases in the middle. CDR3 size: 14 residues. This CDR3 reads CASTPDRLDTEAFF. The CDR3 DNA is TGTGCCAGCACCCCTGACAGGCTCGACACTGAAGCTTTCTTT.

This clonotype was counted a single time. This chain links TRBV4-1 with TRBJ1-5; 7 bases line up with TRBD1. This CDR3 contains 15 residues. With V trimmed by 1 base and J by 5 bases, 5 bases remained unmatched. Germline assignment: CDR1 MGHRA and CDR2 YSYEKL. The CDR3, as DNA: TGCGCCAGCAGCCAAGCAGGGGGTTTCGATCAGCCCCAGCATTTT. It yields the protein CASSQAGGFDQPQHF.

The chain employs TRBV5-1 and TRBJ2-5; 8 nucleotides agree with TRBD2. CDR3 size: 15 residues. Losses at the gene ends were 0 bases for V and 1 base for J; bases not matched to a gene: 2. The germline gives CDR1 SGHRS, CDR2 YFSETQ. CDR3 DNA: TGCGCCAGCAGCTTGGTCGGGAGGGCCCAAGAGACCCAGTACTTC. This translates into CASSLVGRAQETQYF.

The chain has TRBV11-2 and TRBJ1-1; D remains unclear. From germline, CDR1 is SGHAT and CDR2 FQNNGV. The V end lost 2 bases, the J end lost 2 bases, and 9 bases lay between the germline ends. The CDR3 consists of 14 residues. The chain's CDR3 is CASSLSPANTEAFF. The CDR3 DNA sequence: TGTGCCAGCAGCTTATCTCCAGCTAACACTGAAGCTTTCTTT.

The J gene is TRBJ2-7, the V gene TRBV7-2; tentatively, D is TRBD1 (5 bases). The V and J ends lost 5 bases and 3 bases respectively, with 11 bases between them. The CDR3 has 13 amino acids. CDR1 is SGHTA and CDR2 is FQGNSA in the germline V gene. CDR3 in amino acids: CASSPGNFYEQYF. CDR3 nucleotide sequence: TGTGCCAGCAGCCCAGGGAACTTCTACGAGCAGTACTTC.